The sequence of this TCR beta chain was determined in a study of cytomegalovirus exposure and HLA in healthy donors. Study-wide findings and caveats: Cytomegalovirus status was reportedly diagnosed by the classifier with high specificity and sensitivity. In the 120 validation repertoires, approximately 94% of cluster scores exceeded 0, per a later analysis. The investigators catalogued 160 or so TCR beta chains as cytomegalovirus-associated.

J lost 0 bases, V lost 3 bases, and 16 bases had no gene match. Per the germline V gene, CDR1 is SGDLS and CDR2 is YYNGEE. CDR3 length: 19 residues. A roughly 120-subject validation cohort, separate from the roughly 700-subject first cohort, supplied the donors. In the case of this clone: Its target is not known.

Sequencing used immunoSEQ multiplex PCR; TCRdb keeps in-frame clones, though not all of them. The data contain over 75,000 clones, 85% of them singletons. This chain links TRBV9 with TRBJ2-3; 7 bases map to TRBD1. The sequenced sample consisted of PBMCs. The sequence was obtained from a man younger than 35 in good health and CMV-seropositive. In DNA, the CDR3 is TGTGCCAGCAGCGGCGGAAGGGGGCTTGACCCCTGGAGCACAGATACGCAGTATTTT. It yields the protein CASSGGRGLDPWSTDTQYF.